Below are 6 T cell receptor beta chains sequenced from a single sample in a study of blood T cell repertoires in COVID-19. Profiled with immunoSEQ multiplex PCR; TCRdb holds only in-frame clones, not every one. Seen here are about 100,000 clones, 70% to 90% observed once, and the top ten hold more than 10%. The sequencing input was peripheral blood. These receptors all come from a human donor in a cohort sampled during active COVID-19.

The chain links TRBV10-3 to TRBJ2-1; a possible D gene is TRBD1 (8 bases). This CDR3 has 16 residues. V gave up 7 bases and J gave up 7 bases, with 23 bases separating them. Germline CDR1 reads ENHRY; CDR2 reads SYGVKD. The DNA of the CDR3 is TGTGCCATCAAAGCAGGGGGCGCGGGGGCCAGAAATGAGCAGTTCTTC. Encoded protein: CAIKAGGAGARNEQFF.

The genes are TRBV5-1 and TRBJ2-1; TRBD2 matches 10 bases. Trimming removed 4 bases from V and 8 bases from J; junction bases left unmatched: 6. The V gene's germline CDR1 is SGHRS and CDR2 YFSETQ. The CDR3 spans 14 residues. The CDR3 spells CASSRGTSAYEQFF. The CDR3 DNA follows: TGCGCCAGCAGCCGTGGGACTAGCGCCTATGAGCAGTTCTTC.

The chain uses TRBV5-1 and TRBJ2-2, with D perhaps matching TRBD1 (6 bases). Germline V gives CDR1 SGHRS, CDR2 YFSETQ. The CDR3 is 16 residues long. Trimming left V 4 bases short and J 6 bases short, with 19 bases between. CDR3 in DNA: TGCGCCAGCAGCCCCAACACAGGGATTCGTGCCGGGGAGCTGTTTTTT. Residues: CASSPNTGIRAGELFF. The complete variable domain, with remaining parts taken from reference TRBV5-1 and TRBJ2-2, reads KAGVTQTPRYLIKTRGQQVTLSCSPISGHRSVSWYQQTPGQGLQFLFEYFSETQRNKGNFPGRFSGRQFSNSRSEMNVSTLELGDSALYLCASSPNTGIRAGELFFGEGSRLTVL.

The chain employs TRBV6-9 and TRBJ2-5, with D possibly matching TRBD2 (6 bases). This CDR3 is built from 14 residues. V lost 3 bases and J lost 5, with 13 bases in between. CDR1 is MNHGY and CDR2 is SVAAGI in the germline V gene. The CDR3 DNA reads TGTGCCAGCAGTTACGGGGGACGATACGAGACCCAGTACTTC. Translated, it gives CASSYGGRYETQYF.

This clone was detected only once. The chain has TRBV7-2 and TRBJ1-3; 7 bases are shared with TRBD1. This CDR3 has 14 amino acids. Trimming cost V 0 bases and J 4 bases; bases outside gene matches: 0. CDR1 is SGHTA, CDR2 FQGNSA, per germline. Here the CDR3 reads CASSLAGQGNTIYF. DNA for the CDR3: TGTGCCAGCAGCTTAGCGGGACAGGGAAACACCATATATTTT. Complete variable domain (other parts from reference TRBV7-2 and TRBJ1-3): GAGVSQSPSNKVTEKGKDVELRCDPISGHTALYWYRQSLGQGLEFLIYFQGNSAPDKSGLPSDRFSAERTGGSVSTLTIQRTQQEDSAVYLCASSLAGQGNTIYFGEGSWLTVV.

This chain links TRBV3-1 (or the pseudogene TRBV3-2) with TRBJ2-1; D possibly corresponds to TRBD1 (7 bases). Trimming stripped 5 bases from V and 7 bases from J, with 15 bases between. Germline assignment: CDR1 LGHDT and CDR2 YNNKEL (reference sequence). This CDR3 spans 14 amino acids. The CDR3 coding sequence is TGTGCCAGCAGCTTCAGCAGGGGGACTAATGAGCAGTTCTTC. Protein sequence: CASSFSRGTNEQFF.